The 8 T cell receptor beta chains in this list originate from one sample, sequenced in a study of naive and memory T cell subsets. An equimolar mix of two oligonucleotides served as the beta constant-region primer for TRBC1 and TRBC2. Four rounds of PCR amplified the ligated cDNA using nested alpha and beta constant-region primers plus SP2. Each CDR3 protein gets one entry after TCRdb re-called the UMI-ligation and nested PCR reads with MiXCR. The sample has 130,000 or so distinct CDR3 sequences, approximately 37% seen once. The sample taken for sequencing was central memory CD4+ T cells from blood. The receptors were sampled from a human donor in good health.

This clonotype occurred many times. The rearrangement joins TRBV5-6 to TRBJ2-3; 9 nucleotides match TRBD1. The CDR3 length is 15 residues. The V gene end was trimmed by 4 bases and the J gene end by 3 bases; junction bases not matched to a gene: 6. Germline V gene sequence: CDR1 SGHDT, CDR2 YYEEEE. The CDR3 nucleotides are TGTGCCAGCAGCATAGGGACAGGGAAAACAGATACGCAGTATTTT. Its protein is CASSIGTGKTDTQYF.

The chain links TRBV5-5 to TRBJ2-7; the D gene is possibly TRBD1 (6 bases). CDR3 length: 14 residues. Looked up from germline, CDR1 is SGHKS and CDR2 is YYEKEE (reference sequence). The V end lost 0 bases, the J end lost 7 bases, and 14 bases lay between the germline ends. The CDR3: CASSLGQGTREQYF. The CDR3 DNA sequence: TGTGCCAGCAGCTTGGGGCAGGGGACGAGGGAGCAGTACTTC.

This clonotype was recorded at least ten times. The chain carries TRBV24-1 and TRBJ2-1; TRBD2 matches 7 bases. The CDR3 is 16 residues long. Germline CDR1 reads KGHDR; CDR2 reads SFDVKD. Losses at the gene ends were 4 bases for V and 6 bases for J; bases not matched to a gene: 11. The CDR3 reads CATSDRGLSQANEQFF. The CDR3 DNA sequence: TGTGCCACCAGTGACCGGGGACTAAGTCAAGCCAATGAGCAGTTCTTC.

This clonotype was detected a few times. The chain has TRBV28 and TRBJ2-5; D possibly matches TRBD1 or TRBD2 (7 bases each). V shed 4 bases and J shed 5 bases, with 20 bases lying between them. CDR1 is MDHEN, CDR2 SYDVKM, per germline. The CDR3 totals 16 residues. The CDR3 DNA follows: TGTGCCAGCAGTTCCAGGGGGGGCAGGCGCCACGAGACCCAGTACTTC. It yields the protein CASSSRGGRRHETQYF. The full variable domain, its missing parts supplied by reference TRBV28 and TRBJ2-5, is DVKVTQSSRYLVKRTGEKVFLECVQDMDHENMFWYRQDPGLGLRLIYFSYDVKMKEKGDIPEGYSVSREKKERFSLILESASTNQTSMYLCASSSRGGRRHETQYFGPGTRLLVL.

This chain links TRBV2 with TRBJ1-1; TRBD1 matches 8 bases. Germline V gives CDR1 SNHLY, CDR2 FYNNEI. The CDR3 runs 13 residues. V lost 7 bases, J lost 7 bases, and 8 bases stayed unmatched. In DNA form, the CDR3 reads TGTGCCAGCAAGGAGGACAGGGAGGTTGAAGCTTTCTTT. Amino acids: CASKEDREVEAFF.

This rearrangement joins TRBV27 to TRBJ2-7; 7 nucleotides match TRBD1. CDR1 is MNHEY, CDR2 SMNVEV, per germline (reference sequence). V gave up 5 bases and J gave up 5 bases; unmatched junction bases: 6. The length of the CDR3 is 13 residues. The CDR3 spells CASSPWTGNEQYF. The CDR3 nucleotides read TGTGCCAGCAGTCCCTGGACAGGAAACGAGCAGTACTTC.

The chain couples TRBV29-1 to TRBJ1-1; TRBD1 might be the D (6 bases). Trimming pared 2 bases from V and 3 bases from J, leaving 13 bases between. Germline V CDR1 and CDR2: SQVTM, ANQGSEA. This CDR3 is 14 amino acids long. This chain's CDR3 is CSVERRQGYTEAFF. The CDR3 DNA reads TGCAGCGTTGAAAGGCGGCAGGGGTACACTGAAGCTTTCTTT.

V gene TRBV28 combines with J gene TRBJ2-7, with a tentative D call TRBD1 (6 bases). V was clipped by 3 bases and J by 6 bases, with 15 bases between them. Germline V gene sequence: CDR1 MDHEN, CDR2 SYDVKM. This CDR3 region has 14 residues. The chain's CDR3 is CASSFGQGNSEQYF. CDR3 in DNA: TGTGCCAGCAGTTTCGGGCAGGGGAACTCCGAGCAGTACTTC.